Below, one T cell receptor beta chain is given with its context. Participant-given clinical history determined each cohort assignment. From germline, CDR1 is MDHEN and CDR2 SYDVKM. CDR3 length equals 15 residues. The V end was cut by 5 bases, the J end by 8 bases, with 16 bases between. The authors' processing: From reference gene primer amplification, estimates of nucleated cell counts were derived. Generated by immunoSEQ multiplex PCR, the TCRdb table keeps only in-frame clones and is missing some. The V and J calls and clone size are taken from that table; D and trimming were inferred from the DNA. The table has fewer than 200,000 clones, roughly 85% seen once. These data are taken from a study of blood T cell repertoires in COVID-19.

This TCR was sampled from a woman between 18 and 29 years old who had recovered from COVID-19. Sequenced: PBMCs or T cells enriched from blood (not recorded which). The genes are TRBV28 and TRBJ1-6; no definite D call. The CDR3 DNA reads TGTGCCAGCAGTGCCGCCGCAGGTTTCGATTCACCCCTCCACTTT. This encodes CASSAAAGFDSPLHF.